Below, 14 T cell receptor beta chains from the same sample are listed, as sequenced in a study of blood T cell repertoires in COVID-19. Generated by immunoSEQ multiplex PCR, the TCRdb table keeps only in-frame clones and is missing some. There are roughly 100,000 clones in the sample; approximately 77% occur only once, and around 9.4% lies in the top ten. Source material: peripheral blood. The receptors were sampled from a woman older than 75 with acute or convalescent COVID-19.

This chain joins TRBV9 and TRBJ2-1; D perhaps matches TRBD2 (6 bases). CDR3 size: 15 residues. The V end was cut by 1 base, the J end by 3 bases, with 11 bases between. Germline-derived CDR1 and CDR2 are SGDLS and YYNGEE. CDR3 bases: TGTGCCAGCAGCGTAAGACTAGAGAGCTACAATGAGCAGTTCTTC. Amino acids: CASSVRLESYNEQFF. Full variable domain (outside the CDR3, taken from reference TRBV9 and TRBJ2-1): DSGVTQTPKHLITATGQRVTLRCSPRSGDLSVYWYQQSLDQGLQFLIQYYNGEERAKGNILERFSAQQFPDLHSELNLSSLELGDSALYFCASSVRLESYNEQFFGPGTRLTVL.

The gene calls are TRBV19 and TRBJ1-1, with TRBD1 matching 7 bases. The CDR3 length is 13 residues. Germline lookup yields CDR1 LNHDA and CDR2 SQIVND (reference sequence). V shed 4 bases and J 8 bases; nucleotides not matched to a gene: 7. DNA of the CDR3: TGTGCCAGTAGTAACATGGGACAGCTAGAAGCTTTCTTT. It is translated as CASSNMGQLEAFF.

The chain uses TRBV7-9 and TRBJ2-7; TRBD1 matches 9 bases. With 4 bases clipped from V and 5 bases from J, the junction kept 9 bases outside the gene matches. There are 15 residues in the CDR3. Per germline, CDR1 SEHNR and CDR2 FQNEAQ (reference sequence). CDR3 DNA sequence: TGTGCCAGCAGCTCTACGGGACAGGGTGGAGACGAGCAGTACTTC. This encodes CASSSTGQGGDEQYF.

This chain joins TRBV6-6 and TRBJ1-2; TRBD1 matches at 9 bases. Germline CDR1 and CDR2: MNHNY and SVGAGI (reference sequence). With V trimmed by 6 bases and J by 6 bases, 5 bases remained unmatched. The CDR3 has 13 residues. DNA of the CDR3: TGTGCCAGCAGACCGGGACAGGGAAATGGCTACACCTTC. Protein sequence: CASRPGQGNGYTF.

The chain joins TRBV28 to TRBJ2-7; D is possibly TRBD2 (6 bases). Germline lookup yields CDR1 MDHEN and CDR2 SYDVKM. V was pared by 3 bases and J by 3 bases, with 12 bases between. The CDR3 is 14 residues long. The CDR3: CASSFIGGRYEQYF. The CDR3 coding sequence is TGTGCCAGCAGTTTTATAGGAGGGCGCTACGAGCAGTACTTC.

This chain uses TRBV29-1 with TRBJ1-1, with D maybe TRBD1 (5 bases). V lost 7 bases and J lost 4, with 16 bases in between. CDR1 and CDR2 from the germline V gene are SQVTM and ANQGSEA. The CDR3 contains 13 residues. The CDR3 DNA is TGCAGCGGATCCGAGGGGAGGGGCACTGAAGCTTTCTTT. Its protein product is CSGSEGRGTEAFF.

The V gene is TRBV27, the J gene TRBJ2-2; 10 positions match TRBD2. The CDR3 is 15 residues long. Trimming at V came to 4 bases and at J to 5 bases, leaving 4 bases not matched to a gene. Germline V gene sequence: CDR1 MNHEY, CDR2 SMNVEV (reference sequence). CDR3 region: CASSWSSGGTGELFF. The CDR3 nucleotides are TGTGCCAGCAGTTGGTCTAGCGGGGGAACCGGGGAGCTGTTTTTT.

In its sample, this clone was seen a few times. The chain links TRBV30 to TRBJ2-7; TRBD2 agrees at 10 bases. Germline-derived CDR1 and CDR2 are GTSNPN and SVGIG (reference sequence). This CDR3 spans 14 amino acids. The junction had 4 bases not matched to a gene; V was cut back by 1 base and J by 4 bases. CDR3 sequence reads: CAWSGTSGGYEQYF. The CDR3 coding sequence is TGTGCCTGGAGTGGGACTAGCGGAGGATACGAGCAGTACTTC.

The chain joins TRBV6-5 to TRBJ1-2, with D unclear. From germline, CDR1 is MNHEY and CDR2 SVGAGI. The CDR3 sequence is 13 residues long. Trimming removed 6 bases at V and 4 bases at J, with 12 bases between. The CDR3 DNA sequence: TGTGCCAGCAGCCCCGTAGACATCTATGGCTACACCTTC. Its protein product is CASSPVDIYGYTF.

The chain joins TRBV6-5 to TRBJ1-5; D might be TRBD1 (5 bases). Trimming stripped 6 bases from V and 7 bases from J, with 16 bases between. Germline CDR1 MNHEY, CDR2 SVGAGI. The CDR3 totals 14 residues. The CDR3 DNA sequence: TGTGCCAGCAGCCGCGACAGCGCCCTACAGCCCCAGCATTTT. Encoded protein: CASSRDSALQPQHF.

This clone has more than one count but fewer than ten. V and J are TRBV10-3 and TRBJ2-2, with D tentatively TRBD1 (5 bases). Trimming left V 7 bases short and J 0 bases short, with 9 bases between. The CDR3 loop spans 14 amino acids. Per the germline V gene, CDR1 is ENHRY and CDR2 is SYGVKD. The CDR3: CAITIQANTGELFF. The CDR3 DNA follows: TGTGCCATCACCATACAGGCGAACACCGGGGAGCTGTTTTTT.

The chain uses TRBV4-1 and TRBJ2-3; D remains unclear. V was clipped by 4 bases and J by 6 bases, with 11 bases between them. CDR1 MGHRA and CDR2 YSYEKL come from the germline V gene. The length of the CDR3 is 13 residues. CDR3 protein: CASSLTISDTQYF. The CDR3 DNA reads TGCGCCAGCAGCCTAACAATTTCGGATACGCAGTATTTT.

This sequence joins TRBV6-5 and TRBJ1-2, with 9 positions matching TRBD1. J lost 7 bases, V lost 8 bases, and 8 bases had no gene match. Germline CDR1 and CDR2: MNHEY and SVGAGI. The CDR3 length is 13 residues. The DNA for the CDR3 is TGTGCCAGCGGAGGACAGGGGCTCTCTGGCTACACCTTC. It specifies CASGGQGLSGYTF.

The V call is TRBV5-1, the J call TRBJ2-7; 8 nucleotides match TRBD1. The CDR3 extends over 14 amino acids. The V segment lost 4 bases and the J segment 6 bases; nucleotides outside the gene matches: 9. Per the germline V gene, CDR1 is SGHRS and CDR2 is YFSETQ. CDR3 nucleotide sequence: TGCGCCAGCAGCATACTACAGGGGGTTGGCGAGCAGTACTTC. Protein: CASSILQGVGEQYF.